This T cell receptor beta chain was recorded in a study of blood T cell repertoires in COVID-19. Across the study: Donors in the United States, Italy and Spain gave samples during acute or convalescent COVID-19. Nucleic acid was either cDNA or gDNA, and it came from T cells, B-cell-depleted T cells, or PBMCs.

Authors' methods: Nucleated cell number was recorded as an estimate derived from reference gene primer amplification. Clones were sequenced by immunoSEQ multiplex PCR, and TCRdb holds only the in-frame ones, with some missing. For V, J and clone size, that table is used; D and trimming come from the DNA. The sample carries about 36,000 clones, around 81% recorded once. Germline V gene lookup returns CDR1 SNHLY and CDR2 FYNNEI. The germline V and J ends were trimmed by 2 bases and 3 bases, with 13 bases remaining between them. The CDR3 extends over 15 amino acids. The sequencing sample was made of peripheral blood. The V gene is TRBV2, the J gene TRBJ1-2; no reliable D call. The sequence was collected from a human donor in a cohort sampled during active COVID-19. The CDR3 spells CASSERVDSHYGYTF. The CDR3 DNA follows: TGTGCCAGCAGTGAACGCGTGGACTCCCACTATGGCTACACCTTC.